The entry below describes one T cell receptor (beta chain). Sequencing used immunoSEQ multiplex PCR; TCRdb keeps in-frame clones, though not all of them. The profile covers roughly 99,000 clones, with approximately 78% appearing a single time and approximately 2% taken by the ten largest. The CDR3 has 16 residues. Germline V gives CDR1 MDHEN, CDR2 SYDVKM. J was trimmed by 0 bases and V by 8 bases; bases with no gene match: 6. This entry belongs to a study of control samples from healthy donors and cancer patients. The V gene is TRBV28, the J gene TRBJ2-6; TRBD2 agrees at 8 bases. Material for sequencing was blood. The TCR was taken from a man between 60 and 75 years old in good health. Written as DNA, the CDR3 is TGTGCCAGCTCCGAGCGGGGGTTCTCTGGGGCCAACGTCCTGACTTTC. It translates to CASSERGFSGANVLTF.